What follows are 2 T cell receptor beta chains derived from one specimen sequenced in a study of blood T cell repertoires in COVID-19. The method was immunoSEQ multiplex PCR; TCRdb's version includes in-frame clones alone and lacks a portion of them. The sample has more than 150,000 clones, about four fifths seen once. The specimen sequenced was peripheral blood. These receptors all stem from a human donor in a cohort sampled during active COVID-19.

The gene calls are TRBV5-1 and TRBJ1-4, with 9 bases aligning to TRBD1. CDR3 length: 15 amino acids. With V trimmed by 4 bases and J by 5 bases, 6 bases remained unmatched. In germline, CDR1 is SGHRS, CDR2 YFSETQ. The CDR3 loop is CASSRRGTGNEKLFF. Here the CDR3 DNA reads TGCGCCAGCAGCCGAAGGGGGACAGGGAATGAAAAACTGTTTTTT.

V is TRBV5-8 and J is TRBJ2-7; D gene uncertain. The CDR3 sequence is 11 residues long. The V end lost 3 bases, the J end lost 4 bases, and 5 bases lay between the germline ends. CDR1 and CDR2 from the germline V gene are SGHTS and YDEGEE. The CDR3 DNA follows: TGTGCCAGCAGCTCACAATACGAGCAGTACTTC. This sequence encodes CASSSQYEQYF.